The 7 T cell receptor beta chains below all came from one sample that was sequenced in a study of identical twins (dated by TCRdb to the mid-2010s). The method was 5' RACE. The instrument given in TCRdb is Illumina HiSeq 2000. TCRdb redid the processing of the public reads, applying fastp at Q25 and MiXCR, and retained in-frame beta chains. Rows are combined by CDR3 protein, so each entry shows the most common genes and DNA. The sample table shows around 370,000 distinct CDR3 sequences, and 9% to 10% are seen once. The ten biggest clones cover 7.5% to 9.5% of the sample. Sequences were obtained from naive T cells sorted from blood. The cell subset or site label of this sample denotes: cells isolated with a human naive T-cell isolation kit. The origin of the receptors is a woman between 45 and 60 years old in good health.

The chain combines TRBV10-3 with TRBJ2-7; 10 bases agree with TRBD1. The germline V gene has CDR1 ENHRY and CDR2 SYGVKD. There are 16 residues in the CDR3. V was pared by 3 bases and J by 2 bases, with 7 bases of the junction left unmatched. As DNA, the CDR3 is TGTGCCATCAGTGAAGCGGGACAGGGGCGAACCTACGAGCAGTACTTC. It encodes CAISEAGQGRTYEQYF.

CDR3: CSGHGGGNEQFF. The CDR3 coding sequence is TGCAGTGGTCACGGGGGAGGTAATGAGCAGTTCTTC. This chain joins TRBV20-1 and TRBJ2-1; D is perhaps TRBD2 (6 bases). Trimming pared 7 bases from V and 7 bases from J, leaving 14 bases between. The CDR3 covers 12 residues. Germline CDR1 reads DFQATT; CDR2 reads SNEGSKA (reference sequence).

This clonotype has a count of ten or more. CDR3 coding DNA: TGCGCCAGCAGCTTGGACAGGCGGGACACTGAAGCTTTCTTT. Translated: CASSLDRRDTEAFF. This chain uses TRBV5-1 with TRBJ1-1; possibly TRBD1 for D (5 bases). The CDR3 extends over 14 amino acids. The germline V gene has CDR1 SGHRS and CDR2 YFSETQ. V lost 0 bases and J lost 3, with 9 bases in between.

The sample holds a few counts of this clonotype. The rearrangement joins TRBV5-1 to TRBJ1-1; D is ambiguous. The CDR3 is 14 residues long. Trimming removed 3 bases from V and 0 bases from J, with 9 bases in between. The germline CDR1 and CDR2 sequences are SGHRS and YFSETQ. The CDR3 nucleotides read TGCGCCAGCAGCTCATCGTCCCTGAACACTGAAGCTTTCTTT. Amino acid sequence: CASSSSSLNTEAFF.

V usage is TRBV19 and J usage is TRBJ1-4, with 9 nucleotides matching TRBD1. V was pared by 4 bases and J by 3 bases, with 9 bases of the junction left unmatched. This CDR3 has 17 residues. Germline-derived CDR1 and CDR2 are LNHDA and SQIVND (reference sequence). The DNA of the CDR3 is TGTGCCAGTAGTAAAGTACAGGGGGCTAGGTCTAATGAAAAACTGTTTTTT. This encodes CASSKVQGARSNEKLFF.

At least ten counts were recorded for this clonotype. The chain carries TRBV5-1 and TRBJ2-4; 15 bases match TRBD2. CDR3 length: 21 amino acids. V trimming: 0 bases; J trimming: 0 bases; junction bases outside the gene matches: 10. Looked up from germline, CDR1 is SGHRS and CDR2 is YFSETQ. This CDR3 is CASSLGSPGTSGRLAKNIQYF. The CDR3 DNA is TGCGCCAGCAGCTTGGGCAGCCCCGGGACTAGCGGGAGGTTAGCCAAAAACATTCAGTACTTC.

This clonotype has a handful of counts. The V gene is TRBV15, the J gene TRBJ2-3; 7 nucleotides align to TRBD2. The length of the CDR3 is 16 residues. Germline V lookup: CDR1 LNHNV, CDR2 YYDKDF (reference sequence). The V gene end was trimmed by 7 bases and the J gene end by 3 bases; junction bases not matched to a gene: 13. The DNA of the CDR3 is TGTGCCACCACGCGGGGGTCTAGTTTCTTAACAGATACGCAGTATTTT. This codes for CATTRGSSFLTDTQYF.